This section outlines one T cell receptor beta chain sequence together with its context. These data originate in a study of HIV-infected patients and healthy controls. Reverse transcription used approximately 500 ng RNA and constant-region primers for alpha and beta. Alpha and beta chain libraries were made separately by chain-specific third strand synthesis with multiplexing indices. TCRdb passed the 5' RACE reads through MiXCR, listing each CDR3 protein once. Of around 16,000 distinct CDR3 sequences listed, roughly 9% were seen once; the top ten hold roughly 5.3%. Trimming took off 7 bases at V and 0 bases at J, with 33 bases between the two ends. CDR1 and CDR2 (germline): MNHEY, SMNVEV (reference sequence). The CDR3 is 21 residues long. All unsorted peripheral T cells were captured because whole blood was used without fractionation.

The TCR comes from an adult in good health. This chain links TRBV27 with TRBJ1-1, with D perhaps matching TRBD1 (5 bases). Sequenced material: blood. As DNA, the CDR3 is TGTGCCAGCATCGCCTGGCAACGAAAGGGGCCCGTAAAAACTATGAACACTGAAGCTTTCTTT. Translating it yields CASIAWQRKGPVKTMNTEAFF.